The 5 T cell receptor beta chains presented below share a single source sample, sequenced in a study of T-cell memory formation after mild COVID-19. TCRdb re-derived calls from the 5' RACE reads in MiXCR, one entry per CDR3 protein. In the table there are approximately 150,000 distinct CDR3 sequences, about 14% of which are singletons. Sequenced: PBMCs or a T cell subset sorted from them (not recorded which). These receptors all stem from an adult woman who had mild COVID-19 (a few samples of this study predate the infection). Cell type and time point are not known.

The gene calls are TRBV5-1 and TRBJ2-7; D assignment may be TRBD1 or TRBD2 (5 bases each). The CDR3 has 16 residues. The V end was cut by 4 bases, the J end by 3 bases, with 20 bases between. Looked up from germline, CDR1 is SGHRS and CDR2 is YFSETQ. The CDR3 region is CASSGGAVGPGYEQYF. Written as DNA, the CDR3 is TGCGCCAGCAGCGGGGGAGCGGTAGGGCCTGGCTACGAGCAGTACTTC.

This clonotype was seen only once. This sequence joins TRBV9 and TRBJ1-1; D is ambiguous. CDR1 and CDR2 from the germline V gene are SGDLS and YYNGEE. The CDR3 contains 13 residues. V dropped 4 bases and J dropped 11 bases, with 18 bases sitting between them. The CDR3 protein is CASSPDGPHQAFF. CDR3 DNA sequence: TGTGCCAGCAGCCCGGATGGACCCCACCAGGCTTTCTTT.

This chain links TRBV3-1 with TRBJ1-5; tentative D call: TRBD1 (5 bases). CDR3 length: 14 amino acids. V lost 1 base and J 6 bases, leaving 10 bases between the germline ends. The germline V gene has CDR1 LGHDT and CDR2 YNNKEL (reference sequence). The DNA for the CDR3 is TGTGCCAGCAGCCAAGCCAGGGTGAGTCAGCCCCAGCATTTT. Its protein product is CASSQARVSQPQHF.

This chain connects TRBV19 to TRBJ2-1; 7 nucleotides agree with TRBD1. CDR3 length equals 15 residues. Germline CDR1 LNHDA, CDR2 SQIVND (reference sequence). Trimming at V came to 6 bases and at J to 6 bases, leaving 11 bases not matched to a gene. CDR3 amino acids: CASRDSGTVINEQFF. Here the CDR3 DNA reads TGTGCCAGTAGGGACTCCGGGACAGTAATCAATGAGCAGTTCTTC.

The genes are TRBV5-6 and TRBJ1-5; no definite D call. CDR3 size: 18 residues. Trimming took off 0 bases at V and 0 bases at J, with 16 bases between the two ends. Germline CDR1 is SGHDT and CDR2 is YYEEEE. The CDR3 sequence: CASSLAKEQRYSNQPQHF. The CDR3 nucleotides read TGTGCCAGCAGCTTGGCCAAAGAACAGAGATATAGCAATCAGCCCCAGCATTTT.